Presented here are 23 T cell receptor beta chains from one specimen sequenced in a study of T cell repertoires in cytomegalovirus infection. TCRdb fed the reads into MiXCR, producing one record per CDR3 protein. The profile shows some 100,000 distinct CDR3 sequences, 20% to 25% of them singletons. The sequenced sample consisted of CD8+ T cells from PBMCs. The source of these receptors is a human donor in good health (CMV status not recorded). Some clones in this sample may be carry-over from other donors' samples.

This clonotype came up many times. The V gene is TRBV7-9, the J gene TRBJ2-3; 9 bases match TRBD2. CDR3 length equals 16 residues. CDR1 and CDR2 (germline): SEHNR, FQNEAQ (reference sequence). J lost 7 bases, V lost 1 base, and 9 bases had no gene match. CDR3 coding DNA: TGTGCCAGCAGCTTAGGTGCAGGACTAGCGAGGCATACGCAGTATTTT. Amino acid sequence: CASSLGAGLARHTQYF. Full variable domain (remainder filled in from reference TRBV7-9 and TRBJ2-3): DTGVSQNPRHKITKRGQNVTFRCDPISEHNRLYWYRQTLGQGPEFLTYFQNEAQLEKSRLLSDRFSAERPKGSFSTLEIQRTEQGDSAMYLCASSLGAGLARHTQYFGPGTRLTVL.

V usage is TRBV4-3 and J usage is TRBJ2-5; D ambiguous. This CDR3 is 12 amino acids long. Trimming removed 0 bases at V and 5 bases at J, with 4 bases between. CDR1 and CDR2 from the germline V gene are LGHNA and YSLEER. The CDR3 nucleotides are TGCGCCAGCAGCCAAGATGAGGAGACCCAGTACTTC. Amino acids: CASSQDEETQYF.

This clonotype was seen a few times. This sequence joins TRBV7-6 and TRBJ2-1; D may be TRBD1 or TRBD2 (6 bases each). Trimming pared 5 bases from V and 5 bases from J, leaving 16 bases between. Germline V gene lookup returns CDR1 SGHVS and CDR2 FNYEAQ. The CDR3 covers 15 residues. The CDR3 nucleotides read TGTGCCAGCAGCCCAGGGCGGGACATACACAATGAGCAGTTCTTC. This codes for CASSPGRDIHNEQFF. Using reference TRBV7-6 and TRBJ2-1 for the parts outside the CDR3, the full variable domain is GAGVSQSPRYKVTKRGQDVALRCDPISGHVSLYWYRQALGQGPEFLTYFNYEAQQDKSGLPNDRFSAERPEGSISTLTIQRTEQRDSAMYRCASSPGRDIHNEQFFGPGTRLTVL.

The sample holds a few counts of this clonotype. The chain uses TRBV12-3 or TRBV12-4 and TRBJ1-3; 7 bases are a match to TRBD1. This CDR3 spans 15 amino acids. The J segment lost 3 bases and the V segment lost 3 bases, leaving 5 bases of the junction unmatched. In DNA form, the CDR3 reads TGTGCCAGCAGTTTTGGAACAGGGGATGGAAACACCATATATTTT. The encoded protein is CASSFGTGDGNTIYF.

V is TRBV5-6 and J is TRBJ2-5, with D possibly TRBD2 on 6 matching bases. Germline V lookup: CDR1 SGHDT, CDR2 YYEEEE. The CDR3 is 14 residues long. V was pared by 4 bases and J by 2 bases, with 12 bases between. CDR3 DNA sequence: TGTGCCAGCAGCCGTGGCGGGGCTCAAGAGACCCAGTACTTC. Its protein is CASSRGGAQETQYF.

This clonotype was detected a few times. V is TRBV2 and J is TRBJ2-7; D possibly uses TRBD1 or TRBD2 (5 bases each). The V end lost 6 bases, the J end lost 2 bases, and 17 bases lay between the germline ends. The CDR3 length is 15 residues. In germline, CDR1 is SNHLY, CDR2 FYNNEI. The CDR3 here is CASSPARDPAYEQYF. The CDR3 bases are TGTGCCAGCAGCCCGGCGAGGGACCCGGCCTACGAGCAGTACTTC.

This chain uses TRBV20-1 with TRBJ2-1; D is ambiguous. Germline CDR1 DFQATT, CDR2 SNEGSKA (reference sequence). With 3 bases removed from V and 4 bases from J, the gap between germline ends came to 7 bases. The CDR3 is 12 residues long. The CDR3 sequence is CSASDGYNEQFF. In DNA form, the CDR3 reads TGCAGTGCTAGCGACGGATACAATGAGCAGTTCTTC.

This clonotype showed up many times. DNA for the CDR3: TGTGCCAGTCCCCAGCGGGGAGGATCAGATACGCAGTATTTT. Translating gives CASPQRGGSDTQYF. V is TRBV19 and J is TRBJ2-3, with 7 nucleotides matching TRBD2. The trim removed 8 bases at V and 4 bases at J, leaving 9 bases unmatched. CDR3 length equals 14 residues. Per germline, CDR1 LNHDA and CDR2 SQIVND (reference sequence).

This chain connects TRBV24-1 to TRBJ2-1; D is possibly TRBD1 (6 bases). Germline V gene data show CDR1 as KGHDR and CDR2 as SFDVKD. Deletions cut 3 bases from V and 1 base from J, with 15 bases between. This CDR3 region has 17 residues. The CDR3 coding sequence is TGTGCCACCAGTGATCCGACGGGGCAGGGGTCCTACAATGAGCAGTTCTTC. This gives the protein CATSDPTGQGSYNEQFF.

V and J are TRBV6-8 and TRBJ2-7; D tentatively fits TRBD1 or TRBD2 (6 bases each). Trimming shortened V by 0 bases and J by 7 bases, and 10 bases separated the two germline ends. The CDR3 runs 13 residues. Germline CDR1 reads MNHGY; CDR2 reads SAAAGT. CDR3 region: CASSYSRGGEQYF. For the CDR3, the DNA is TGTGCCAGCAGTTACTCGAGAGGGGGGGAGCAGTACTTC.

This chain links TRBV5-5 with TRBJ1-5; no clear D. CDR1 is SGHKS, CDR2 YYEKEE, per germline (reference sequence). The CDR3 loop spans 14 amino acids. V lost 0 bases and J lost 6, with 10 bases in between. The DNA of the CDR3 is TGTGCCAGCAGCTTGGAACGAGCTGGTCAGCCCCAGCATTTT. Translated, it gives CASSLERAGQPQHF. Variable domain in full (rest from reference TRBV5-5 and TRBJ1-5): DAGVTQSPTHLIKTRGQQVTLRCSPISGHKSVSWYQQVLGQGPQFIFQYYEKEERGRGNFPDRFSARQFPNYSSELNVNALLLGDSALYLCASSLERAGQPQHFGDGTRLSIL.

The chain carries TRBV14 and TRBJ2-7; 11 nucleotides align to TRBD2. The germline V gene has CDR1 SGHDN and CDR2 FVKESK. V was pared by 4 bases and J by 0 bases, with 5 bases of the junction left unmatched. The CDR3 contains 16 residues. The CDR3 DNA is TGTGCCAGCAGCCCCCGACTAGCGGGGAGCTCCTACGAGCAGTACTTC. This translates into CASSPRLAGSSYEQYF.

This clonotype has just a few counts. The V call is TRBV7-6, the J call TRBJ2-5; D is unresolved. From germline, CDR1 is SGHVS and CDR2 FNYEAQ. V shed 1 base and J shed 2 bases, with 5 bases lying between them. This CDR3 has 13 amino acids. The chain's CDR3 is CASSLVRQETQYF. The CDR3 nucleotides read TGTGCCAGCAGCTTAGTAAGGCAAGAGACCCAGTACTTC.

The V gene is TRBV28, the J gene TRBJ2-4, with TRBD1 as a possible D gene (5 bases). Trimming cost V 5 bases and J 0 bases, with 20 bases left between them. This CDR3 spans 18 amino acids. Germline lookup yields CDR1 MDHEN and CDR2 SYDVKM. The CDR3 region is CASSLPVGQGLAKNIQYF. The CDR3 region has the DNA TGTGCCAGCAGTCTCCCCGTAGGGCAGGGCTTAGCCAAAAACATTCAGTACTTC.

This chain joins TRBV5-4 and TRBJ2-3; no clear D gene. Germline loops: CDR1 SGHNT, CDR2 YYREEE (reference sequence). Trimming left V 1 base short and J 1 base short, with 16 bases between. The CDR3 loop spans 17 amino acids. DNA for the CDR3: TGTGCCAGCAGCTTGAACGCAGGCGCCAGAGGCACAGATACGCAGTATTTT. Its translation: CASSLNAGARGTDTQYF.

This clonotype was seen a handful of times. The chain employs TRBV29-1 and TRBJ2-1; 16 positions agree with TRBD2. In germline, CDR1 is SQVTM, CDR2 ANQGSEA. J was trimmed by 6 bases and V by 3 bases; bases with no gene match: 5. The CDR3 totals 16 residues. This CDR3 reads CSVEGLAGGPVNEQFF. The CDR3 DNA follows: TGCAGCGTTGAGGGACTAGCGGGGGGGCCGGTCAATGAGCAGTTCTTC.

Note on this clonotype: This may arise from a read error, as a much more abundant clone is one base away. The chain employs TRBV7-4 and TRBJ1-5, with 7 bases aligning to TRBD1. Germline V gene lookup returns CDR1 SGHVT and CDR2 SQSDAQ. Losses at the gene ends were 4 bases for V and 5 bases for J; bases not matched to a gene: 5. The CDR3 is 14 residues long. The CDR3 sequence: CASSSLTGYQPQHF. In DNA form, the CDR3 reads TGTGCCAGCAGCTCCTTGACAGGGTATCAGCCCCAGCATTTT.

The chain uses TRBV28 and TRBJ2-3; D not resolved. V was trimmed by 3 bases and J by 0 bases, leaving 10 bases between them. This CDR3 has 15 residues. Germline V gene lookup returns CDR1 MDHEN and CDR2 SYDVKM. CDR3 amino acids: CASSFEGQSTDTQYF. CDR3 DNA: TGTGCCAGCAGTTTTGAAGGTCAAAGCACAGATACGCAGTATTTT.

This clonotype was counted only a few times. CDR3 residues: CASSHGLASTDTQYF. In DNA, the CDR3 is TGTGCCAGCAGCCATGGACTAGCTAGCACAGATACGCAGTATTTT. The J gene is TRBJ2-3, the V gene TRBV14, with 8 bases that match TRBD2. Trimming removed 3 bases from V and 0 bases from J; junction bases left unmatched: 2. Germline V lookup: CDR1 SGHDN, CDR2 FVKESK. The CDR3 has 15 amino acids.

This chain uses TRBV24-1 with TRBJ1-1; D is unclear. The germline V gene has CDR1 KGHDR and CDR2 SFDVKD. Trimming took 9 bases from V and 0 from J, leaving 10 bases between them. This CDR3 region has 13 residues. CDR3 DNA sequence: TGTGCCACCGTCGACCCAGTGAACACTGAAGCTTTCTTT. This sequence encodes CATVDPVNTEAFF.

The rearrangement uses TRBV28 and TRBJ1-4, with D maybe TRBD1 (6 bases). The V end lost 4 bases, the J end lost 8 bases, and 17 bases lay between the germline ends. From germline, CDR1 is MDHEN and CDR2 SYDVKM. The CDR3 totals 15 residues. This CDR3 is CASSSWTRGEEKLFF. Written as DNA, the CDR3 is TGTGCCAGCAGTTCATGGACGAGGGGGGAGGAAAAACTGTTTTTT.

The rearrangement links TRBV6-1 to TRBJ1-1; 9 bases align to TRBD1. V gave up 5 bases and J gave up 0 bases; unmatched junction bases: 10. This CDR3 has 17 residues. The germline gives CDR1 MNHNS, CDR2 SASEGT. The CDR3 protein is CASSLQTGGILNTEAFF. CDR3 in DNA: TGTGCCAGCAGTCTTCAGACAGGGGGGATTTTGAACACTGAAGCTTTCTTT.

This clonotype was detected a few times. V gene TRBV28 combines with J gene TRBJ2-7; possibly TRBD1 or TRBD2 for D (5 bases each). Per the germline V gene, CDR1 is MDHEN and CDR2 is SYDVKM. The CDR3 is 14 residues long. V lost 3 bases, J lost 6 bases, and 15 bases lay in between. CDR3 loop: CASSLIGTSLEQYF. In DNA, the CDR3 is TGTGCCAGCAGTTTGATAGGGACCTCCCTCGAGCAGTACTTC.